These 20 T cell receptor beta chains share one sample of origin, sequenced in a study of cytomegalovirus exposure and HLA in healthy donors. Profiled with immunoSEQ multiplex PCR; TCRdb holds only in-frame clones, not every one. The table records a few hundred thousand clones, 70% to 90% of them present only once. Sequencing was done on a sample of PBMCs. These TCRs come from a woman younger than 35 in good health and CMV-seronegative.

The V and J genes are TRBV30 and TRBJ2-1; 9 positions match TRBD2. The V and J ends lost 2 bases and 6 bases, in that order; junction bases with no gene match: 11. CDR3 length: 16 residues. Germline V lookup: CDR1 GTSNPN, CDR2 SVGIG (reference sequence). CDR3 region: CAWSKVVAGVSNEQFF. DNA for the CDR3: TGTGCCTGGAGTAAGGTCGTAGCGGGAGTATCCAATGAGCAGTTCTTC.

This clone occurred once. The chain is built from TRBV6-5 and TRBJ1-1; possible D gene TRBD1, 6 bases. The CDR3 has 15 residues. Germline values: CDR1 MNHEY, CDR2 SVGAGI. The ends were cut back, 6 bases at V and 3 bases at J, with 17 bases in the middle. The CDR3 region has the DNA TGTGCCAGCAGCTATAATAGGGGGACCTACACTGAAGCTTTCTTT. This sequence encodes CASSYNRGTYTEAFF.

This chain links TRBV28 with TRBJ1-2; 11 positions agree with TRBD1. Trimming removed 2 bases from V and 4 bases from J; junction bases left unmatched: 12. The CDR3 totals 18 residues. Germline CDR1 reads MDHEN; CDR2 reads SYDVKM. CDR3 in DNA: TGTGCCAGCAGTTTAGAACTGGGACAGGGGGGTAGTTTCTATGGCTACACCTTC. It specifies CASSLELGQGGSFYGYTF.

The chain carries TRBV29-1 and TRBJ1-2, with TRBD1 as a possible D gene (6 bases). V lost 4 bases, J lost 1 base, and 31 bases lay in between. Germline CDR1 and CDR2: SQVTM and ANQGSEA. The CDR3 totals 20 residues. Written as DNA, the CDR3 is TGCAGCGTTGTAGTGTTGCGGGGGTTGAAACGGACAGCCCTTAACTATGGCTACACCTTC. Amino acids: CSVVVLRGLKRTALNYGYTF.

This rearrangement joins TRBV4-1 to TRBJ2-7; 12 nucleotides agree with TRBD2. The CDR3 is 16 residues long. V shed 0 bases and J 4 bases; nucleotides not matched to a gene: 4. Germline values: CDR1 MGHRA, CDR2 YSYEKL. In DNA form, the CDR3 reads TGCGCCAGCAGCCAAGAGAGACTAGCGGGAGTGTACGAGCAGTACTTC. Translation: CASSQERLAGVYEQYF.

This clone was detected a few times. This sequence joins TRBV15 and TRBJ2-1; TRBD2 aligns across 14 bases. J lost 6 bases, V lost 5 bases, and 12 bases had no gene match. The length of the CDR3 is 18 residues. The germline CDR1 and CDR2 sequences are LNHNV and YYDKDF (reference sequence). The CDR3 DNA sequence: TGTGCCACCAGCCAGAGATACGCCGGGACTAGCGGGAGCAATGAGCAGTTCTTC. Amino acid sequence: CATSQRYAGTSGSNEQFF.

CDR3 in amino acids: CASSPRLTDLYGYTF. The CDR3 nucleotides read TGTGCCAGTAGTCCACGACTGACAGACCTCTATGGCTACACCTTC. The chain employs TRBV19 and TRBJ1-2; D might be TRBD1 (5 bases). With 5 bases removed from V and 4 bases from J, the gap between germline ends came to 17 bases. Germline V gene sequence: CDR1 LNHDA, CDR2 SQIVND (reference sequence). The CDR3 extends over 15 amino acids.

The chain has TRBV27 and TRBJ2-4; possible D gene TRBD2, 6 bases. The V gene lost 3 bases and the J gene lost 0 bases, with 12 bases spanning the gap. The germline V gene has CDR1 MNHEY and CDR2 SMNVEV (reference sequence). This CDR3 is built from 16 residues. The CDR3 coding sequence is TGTGCCAGCAGTTTTGTCGGGAGTCGAGCCAAAAACATTCAGTACTTC. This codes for CASSFVGSRAKNIQYF.

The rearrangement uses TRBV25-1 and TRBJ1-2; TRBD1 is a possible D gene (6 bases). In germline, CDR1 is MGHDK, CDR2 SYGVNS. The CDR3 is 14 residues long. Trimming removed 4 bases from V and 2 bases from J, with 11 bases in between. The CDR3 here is CASSALTGNYGYTF. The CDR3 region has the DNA TGTGCCAGCAGTGCGCTGACAGGCAACTATGGCTACACCTTC.

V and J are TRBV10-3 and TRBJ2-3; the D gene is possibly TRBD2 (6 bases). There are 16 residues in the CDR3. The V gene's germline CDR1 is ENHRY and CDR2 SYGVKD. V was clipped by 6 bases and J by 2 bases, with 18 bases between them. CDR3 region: CAISQTWGGTTDTQYF. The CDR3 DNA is TGTGCCATCAGCCAAACATGGGGCGGGACCACAGATACGCAGTATTTT.

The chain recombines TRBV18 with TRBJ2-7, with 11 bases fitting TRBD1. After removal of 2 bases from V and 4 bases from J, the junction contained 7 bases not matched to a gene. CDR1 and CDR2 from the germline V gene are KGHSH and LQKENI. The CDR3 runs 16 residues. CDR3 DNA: TGTGCCAGCTCACCAATCGGGACAGGGGGGTCTTACGAGCAGTACTTC. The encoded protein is CASSPIGTGGSYEQYF.

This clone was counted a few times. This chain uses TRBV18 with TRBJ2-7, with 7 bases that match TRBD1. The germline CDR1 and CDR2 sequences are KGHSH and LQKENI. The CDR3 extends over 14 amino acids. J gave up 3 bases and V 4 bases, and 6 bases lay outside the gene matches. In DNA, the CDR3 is TGTGCCAGCTCACAGTCGGGACAGAACTACGAGCAGTACTTC. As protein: CASSQSGQNYEQYF.

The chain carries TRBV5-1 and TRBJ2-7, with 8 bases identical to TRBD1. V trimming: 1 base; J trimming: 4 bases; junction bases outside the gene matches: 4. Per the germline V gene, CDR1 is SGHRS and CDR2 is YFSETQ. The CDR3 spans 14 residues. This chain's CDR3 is CASSLRTGGYEQYF. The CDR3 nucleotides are TGCGCCAGCAGCTTGCGAACAGGGGGGTACGAGCAGTACTTC.

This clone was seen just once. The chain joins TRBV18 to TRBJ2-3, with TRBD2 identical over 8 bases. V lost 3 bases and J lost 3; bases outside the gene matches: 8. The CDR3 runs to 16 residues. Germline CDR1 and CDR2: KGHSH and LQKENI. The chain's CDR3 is CASSPERETYTDTQYF. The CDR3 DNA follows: TGTGCCAGCTCACCGGAGCGGGAGACTTATACAGATACGCAGTATTTT.

The DNA for the CDR3 is TGTGCCAGCAGCTTGGCCGCCACGGTGAACACTGAAGCTTTCTTT. It yields the protein CASSLAATVNTEAFF. The chain has TRBV5-4 and TRBJ1-1; no firm D call. Trimming removed 0 bases from V and 0 bases from J, with 9 bases in between. The length of the CDR3 is 15 residues. Germline CDR1 is SGHNT and CDR2 is YYREEE (reference sequence).

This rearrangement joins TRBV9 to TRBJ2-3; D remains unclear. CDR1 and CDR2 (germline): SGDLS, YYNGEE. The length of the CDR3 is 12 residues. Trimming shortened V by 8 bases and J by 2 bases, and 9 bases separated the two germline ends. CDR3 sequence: CASGQDTDTQYF. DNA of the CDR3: TGTGCCAGTGGGCAGGACACAGATACGCAGTATTTT.

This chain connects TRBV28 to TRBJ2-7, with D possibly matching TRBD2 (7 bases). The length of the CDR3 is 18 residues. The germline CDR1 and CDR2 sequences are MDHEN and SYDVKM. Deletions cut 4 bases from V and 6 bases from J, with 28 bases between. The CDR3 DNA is TGTGCCAGCAGTTCGCCGGGGGGCAAGGCGGGAGTCCCTTTCGAGCAGTACTTC. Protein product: CASSSPGGKAGVPFEQYF.

This CDR3 reads CASSYGTDSYEQYF. CDR3 sequence (DNA): TGTGCCAGCAGTTACGGGACAGATTCCTACGAGCAGTACTTC. This sequence joins TRBV27 and TRBJ2-7; 7 positions match TRBD1. The CDR3 loop spans 14 amino acids. V shed 4 bases, J shed 1 base, and the junction held 4 bases outside the gene matches. The germline V gene encodes CDR1 MNHEY and CDR2 SMNVEV (reference sequence).

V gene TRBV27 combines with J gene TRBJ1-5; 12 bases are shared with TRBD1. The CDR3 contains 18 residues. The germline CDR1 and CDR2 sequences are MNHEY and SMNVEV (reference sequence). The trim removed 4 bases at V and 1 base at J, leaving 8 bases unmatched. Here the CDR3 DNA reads TGTGCCAGCAGTTACCGGGACAGGGGGCTTGTGAGCAATCAGCCCCAGCATTTT. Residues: CASSYRDRGLVSNQPQHF.

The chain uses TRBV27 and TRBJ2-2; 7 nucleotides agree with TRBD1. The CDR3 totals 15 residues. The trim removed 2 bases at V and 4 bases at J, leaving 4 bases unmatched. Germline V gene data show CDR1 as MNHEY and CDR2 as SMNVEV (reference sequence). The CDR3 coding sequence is TGTGCCAGCAGTTTAAGGGGGCGCAGCACCGGGGAGCTGTTTTTT. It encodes CASSLRGRSTGELFF.